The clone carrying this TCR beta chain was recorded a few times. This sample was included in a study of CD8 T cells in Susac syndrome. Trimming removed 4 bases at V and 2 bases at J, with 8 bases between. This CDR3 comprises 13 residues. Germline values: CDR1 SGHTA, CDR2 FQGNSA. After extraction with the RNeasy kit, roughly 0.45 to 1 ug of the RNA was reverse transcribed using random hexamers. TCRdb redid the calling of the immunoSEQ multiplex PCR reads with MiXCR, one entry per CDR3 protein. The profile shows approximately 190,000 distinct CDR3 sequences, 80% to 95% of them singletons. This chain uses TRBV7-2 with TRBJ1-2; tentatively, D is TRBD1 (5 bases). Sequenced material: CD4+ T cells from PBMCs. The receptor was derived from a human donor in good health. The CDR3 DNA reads TGTGCCAGCAGCTCGGACATAAACTATGGCTACACCTTC. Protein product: CASSSDINYGYTF.